This is a list of T cell receptor beta chains from one sample in a study of blood T cell repertoires in COVID-19. Method: immunoSEQ multiplex PCR; TCRdb's copy keeps in-frame clones and lacks some. The sample shows 110,000 to 150,000 clones, 75% to 90% of them seen only once. The sequenced material came from peripheral blood. Source of these receptors: a woman between 55 and 75 years old with active COVID-19. Both conserved end residues are part of each CDR3. The D gene is left open where the match is weak. Size is stated for part of the rows, as once, few or many counts, or as a class when the clone is expanded.

d_gene: TRBD1; v_gene: TRBV18; abundance: NA; j_gene: TRBJ1-2; CDR3aa: CASSPSTGVQGYTF; CDR3nt: TGTGCCAGCTCACCATCGACAGGGGTCCAGGGCTACACCTTC
d_gene: NA; v_gene: TRBV18; abundance: NA; j_gene: TRBJ1-1; CDR3aa: CASSPQRGTEAFF; CDR3nt: TGTGCCAGCTCACCCCAGCGGGGGACTGAAGCTTTCTTT
d_gene: TRBD2; v_gene: TRBV18; abundance: NA; j_gene: TRBJ2-2; CDR3aa: CASSPELAGATGELFF; CDR3nt: TGTGCCAGCTCACCAGAACTAGCGGGAGCCACCGGGGAGCTGTTTTTT
d_gene: TRBD1; v_gene: TRBV6-5; abundance: NA; j_gene: TRBJ2-7; CDR3aa: CASSRTGQGLYEQYF; CDR3nt: TGTGCCAGCAGTCGAACCGGACAGGGACTCTACGAGCAGTACTTC
d_gene: NA; v_gene: TRBV5-4; abundance: NA; j_gene: TRBJ1-5; CDR3aa: CASSLRGDRNQPQHF; CDR3nt: TGTGCCAGCAGCTTGCGGGGGGATCGCAATCAGCCCCAGCATTTT
d_gene: TRBD1; v_gene: TRBV30; abundance: NA; j_gene: TRBJ1-6; CDR3aa: CAWSETGASPLHF; CDR3nt: TGTGCCTGGAGTGAGACAGGGGCTTCACCCCTCCACTTT
d_gene: TRBD1; v_gene: TRBV10-3; abundance: NA; j_gene: TRBJ1-2; CDR3aa: CAISGGTAPTYGYTF; CDR3nt: TGTGCCATCAGTGGCGGGACAGCTCCCACCTATGGCTACACCTTC
d_gene: NA; v_gene: TRBV6-4; abundance: NA; j_gene: TRBJ2-7; CDR3aa: CASSHVEGGSYEQYF; CDR3nt: TGTGCCAGCAGTCACGTCGAGGGGGGGTCCTACGAGCAGTACTTC
d_gene: NA; v_gene: TRBV2; abundance: NA; j_gene: TRBJ1-1; CDR3aa: CASSYKGDTEAFF; CDR3nt: TGTGCCAGCAGTTACAAGGGGGACACTGAAGCTTTCTTT
d_gene: TRBD2; v_gene: TRBV3-1/TRBV3-2; abundance: few; j_gene: TRBJ2-7; CDR3aa: CASSQGLAGYYEQYF; CDR3nt: TGTGCCAGCAGCCAAGGACTAGCGGGCTACTACGAGCAGTACTTC
d_gene: NA; v_gene: TRBV2; abundance: NA; j_gene: TRBJ2-7; CDR3aa: CASRAGIGEQYF; CDR3nt: TGTGCCAGCAGAGCGGGTATAGGGGAGCAGTACTTC
d_gene: NA; v_gene: TRBV15; abundance: few; j_gene: TRBJ1-5; CDR3aa: CATSSYLSNQPQHF; CDR3nt: TGTGCCACCAGCAGCTATTTAAGTAATCAGCCCCAGCATTTT
d_gene: TRBD2; v_gene: TRBV5-6; abundance: few; j_gene: TRBJ2-7; CDR3aa: CASSPTLSGATYEQYF; CDR3nt: TGTGCCAGCAGCCCCACCCTTAGCGGGGCTACCTACGAGCAGTACTTC
d_gene: NA; v_gene: TRBV5-1; abundance: NA; j_gene: TRBJ2-3; CDR3aa: CASSLTGSDTQYF; CDR3nt: TGCGCCAGCAGCCTAACAGGGTCGGATACGCAGTATTTT
d_gene: NA; v_gene: TRBV2; abundance: NA; j_gene: TRBJ2-7; CDR3aa: CASSVYEQYF; CDR3nt: TGTGCCAGCTCCGTCTACGAGCAGTACTTC
d_gene: NA; v_gene: TRBV2; abundance: NA; j_gene: TRBJ2-3; CDR3aa: CASSEAGAGGDTQYF; CDR3nt: TGTGCCAGCAGTGAAGCCGGGGCCGGAGGGGATACGCAGTATTTT
d_gene: TRBD1; v_gene: TRBV30; abundance: NA; j_gene: TRBJ1-1; CDR3aa: CAWRGGRRRMNTEAFF; CDR3nt: TGTGCCTGGAGAGGGGGCAGGCGGCGCATGAACACTGAAGCTTTCTTT
d_gene: NA; v_gene: TRBV12-3/TRBV12-4; abundance: few; j_gene: TRBJ1-1; CDR3aa: CASSKRITEAFF; CDR3nt: TGTGCCAGCAGCAAGAGGATCACTGAAGCTTTCTTT
d_gene: NA; v_gene: TRBV21-1; abundance: NA; j_gene: TRBJ1-5; CDR3aa: CASSKTVEWDISNQPQHF; CDR3nt: TGTGCCAGCAGCAAAACGGTCGAATGGGACATTAGCAATCAGCCCCAGCATTTT
d_gene: TRBD1; v_gene: TRBV28; abundance: NA; j_gene: TRBJ2-2; CDR3aa: CASSHWTGNTGELFF; CDR3nt: TGTGCCAGCAGTCATTGGACAGGGAACACCGGGGAGCTGTTTTTT
d_gene: TRBD1; v_gene: TRBV4-2; abundance: once; j_gene: TRBJ1-2; CDR3aa: CASSQDRTGADGYTF; CDR3nt: TGTGCCAGCAGCCAAGATAGGACAGGGGCGGATGGCTACACCTTC
d_gene: TRBD1; v_gene: TRBV7-9; abundance: few; j_gene: TRBJ2-1; CDR3aa: CASSLGGTGVDNEQFF; CDR3nt: TGTGCCAGCAGCTTAGGGGGGACAGGGGTAGACAATGAGCAGTTCTTC
d_gene: NA; v_gene: TRBV3-1/TRBV3-2; abundance: few; j_gene: TRBJ2-7; CDR3aa: CASSSTGGSYEQYF; CDR3nt: TGTGCCAGCAGCTCTACCGGGGGCTCCTACGAGCAGTACTTC
d_gene: TRBD1; v_gene: TRBV7-9; abundance: NA; j_gene: TRBJ2-7; CDR3aa: CASSSVGQLAYEQYF; CDR3nt: TGTGCCAGCAGCTCGGTGGGACAGCTAGCCTACGAGCAGTACTTC
d_gene: NA; v_gene: TRBV5-7; abundance: NA; j_gene: TRBJ1-5; CDR3aa: CASTRGRWSNQPQHF; CDR3nt: TGTGCCAGCACGCGGGGGCGGTGGAGCAATCAGCCCCAGCATTTT
d_gene: NA; v_gene: TRBV27; abundance: NA; j_gene: TRBJ2-7; CDR3aa: CASSLDSPPYEQYF; CDR3nt: TGTGCCAGCAGTTTAGACAGCCCTCCCTACGAGCAGTACTTC
d_gene: NA; v_gene: TRBV28; abundance: NA; j_gene: TRBJ1-2; CDR3aa: CASSLGGLDYGYTF; CDR3nt: TGTGCCAGCAGTTTGGGAGGGTTAGACTATGGCTACACCTTC
d_gene: TRBD2; v_gene: TRBV6-2/TRBV6-3; abundance: NA; j_gene: TRBJ2-7; CDR3aa: CASSYPLAGTYEQYF; CDR3nt: TGTGCCAGCAGTTACCCTCTAGCGGGAACCTACGAGCAGTACTTC
d_gene: NA; v_gene: TRBV20-1; abundance: once; j_gene: TRBJ2-7; CDR3aa: CSASDRHSSYEQYF; CDR3nt: TGCAGTGCTAGTGACAGGCATTCCTCCTACGAGCAGTACTTC
d_gene: NA; v_gene: TRBV7-9; abundance: once; j_gene: TRBJ1-6; CDR3aa: CASSPPEVPSPLHF; CDR3nt: TGTGCCAGCAGCCCTCCCGAGGTCCCTTCACCCCTCCACTTT
d_gene: TRBD2; v_gene: TRBV5-1; abundance: NA; j_gene: TRBJ2-1; CDR3aa: CASSFSPMLAGGSNEQFF; CDR3nt: TGCGCCAGCAGCTTCAGTCCCATGCTAGCGGGAGGGAGCAATGAGCAGTTCTTC
d_gene: NA; v_gene: TRBV9; abundance: NA; j_gene: TRBJ1-1; CDR3aa: CASSQAVNTEAFF; CDR3nt: TGTGCCAGCAGCCAGGCCGTGAACACTGAAGCTTTCTTT
d_gene: NA; v_gene: TRBV6-5; abundance: NA; j_gene: TRBJ1-6; CDR3aa: CASRQPGVGGSPLHF; CDR3nt: TGTGCCAGCCGACAGCCAGGGGTCGGCGGCTCACCCCTCCACTTT
d_gene: NA; v_gene: TRBV19; abundance: NA; j_gene: TRBJ2-5; CDR3aa: CASSGQGGRTETQYF; CDR3nt: TGTGCCAGTAGTGGGCAAGGGGGACGCACAGAGACCCAGTACTTC
d_gene: TRBD1; v_gene: TRBV7-8; abundance: NA; j_gene: TRBJ1-2; CDR3aa: CASSRWTGGGYTF; CDR3nt: TGTGCCAGCAGCCGTTGGACAGGGGGTGGCTACACCTTC